The rows below give T cell receptor beta chains drawn from one sample of a study of T cells in Graves' hyperthyroidism and ophthalmopathy. MiXCR, run by TCRdb on the multiplex PCR reads, gives a single entry per CDR3 protein. This sample has 250,000 to 350,000 distinct CDR3 sequences; approximately 16% occur once, and the top ten carry approximately 35%. The sample was blood. The receptors originated from a young man with Graves' hyperthyroidism. The CDR3 runs from the conserved cysteine through the conserved F or W. Fields, in order: D gene, V gene, CDR3 length, J gene, clone size, CDR3 protein, CDR3 DNA. D genes are given only for firm matches. Some rows mark clone size as missing; the rest say once, few, many or name a class of expanded clone.

>TRBD1|TRBV10-2|15|TRBJ1-5|few
CASRAGGSGNQPQHF
TGCGCCAGCAGGGCAGGGGGGAGCGGCAATCAGCCCCAGCATTTT
>-|TRBV5-1|15|TRBJ1-1|few
CASSLGAGLYTEAFF
TGCGCCAGCAGCTTGGGGGCAGGGCTGTACACTGAAGCTTTCTTT
>TRBD1|TRBV3-1|14|TRBJ2-1|many
CASSPHGTGGEQFF
TGTGCCAGCAGCCCCCACGGGACAGGGGGCGAGCAGTTCTTC
>TRBD1|TRBV14|14|TRBJ1-1|-
CASSRDRGSAEAFF
TGTGCCAGCAGCAGGGACAGGGGTTCGGCTGAAGCTTTCTTT
>-|TRBV5-1|14|TRBJ1-2|few
CASRLGRDMHGYTF
TGCGCCAGCAGATTAGGTAGGGACATGCATGGCTACACCTTC
>-|TRBV18|16|TRBJ1-2|many
CASSPFSNRELAGYTF
TGTGCCAGCTCACCATTTTCGAACAGGGAGCTCGCTGGCTACACCTTC
>-|TRBV2|11|TRBJ1-6|few
CASSDNSPLHF
TGTGCCAGCAGTGATAATTCACCCCTCCACTTT
>-|TRBV29-1|12|TRBJ1-1|few
CSGSEAVSEAFF
TGCAGCGGCAGTGAGGCGGTATCTGAAGCTTTCTTT
>-|TRBV5-1|15|TRBJ2-2|many
CASSWWGPWAGELFF
TGCGCCAGCAGCTGGTGGGGCCCTTGGGCCGGGGAGCTGTTTTTT
>TRBD2|TRBV6-2/TRBV6-3|17|TRBJ2-7|few
CASSYWPGLAGNNEQYF
TGTGCCAGCAGTTACTGGCCGGGACTAGCGGGAAATAACGAGCAGTACTTC
>TRBD2|TRBV11-3|15|TRBJ2-6|many
CASSSGGGTANVLTF
TGTGCCAGCAGCTCCGGGGGAGGGACCGCCAACGTCCTGACTTTC
>-|TRBV6-5|11|TRBJ1-1|-
CASSYGPEAFF
TGTGCCAGCAGTTACGGTCCCGAAGCTTTCTTT
>TRBD1|TRBV5-1|13|TRBJ1-2|many
CASSSGQSYGYTF
TGCGCCAGCAGCTCGGGACAGTCCTATGGCTACACCTTC
>-|TRBV7-2|12|TRBJ2-6|many
CASSLRLGALTF
TGTGCCAGCAGCTTACGCCTCGGAGCCTTGACTTTC
>TRBD1|TRBV2|15|TRBJ2-2|-
CASSLQGVYTGELFF
TGTGCCAGCAGCTTACAGGGGGTCTACACCGGGGAGCTGTTTTTT
>-|TRBV12-3/TRBV12-4|14|TRBJ2-6|few
CASSFFSGANVLTF
TGTGCCAGCAGTTTTTTCTCTGGGGCCAACGTCCTGACTTTC
>TRBD2|TRBV12-3/TRBV12-4|15|TRBJ2-7|many
CASSSASGSYYEQYF
TGTGCCAGCAGCAGCGCTAGCGGGAGCTACTACGAGCAGTACTTC
>-|TRBV3-1|15|TRBJ1-2|-
CASSHADRLHYGYTF
TGTGCCAGCAGCCACGCCGACAGGTTGCACTATGGCTACACCTTC
>-|TRBV7-8|12|TRBJ1-1|few
CASSLGPGDAFF
TGTGCCAGCAGCTTGGGACCAGGGGATGCTTTCTTT
>TRBD2|TRBV5-1|14|TRBJ2-1|many
CASGTSGKLNEQFF
TGCGCCAGCGGAACTAGCGGAAAACTCAATGAGCAGTTCTTC
>-|TRBV27|14|TRBJ2-2|-
CASSFTVLTGELFF
TGTGCCAGCAGTTTCACGGTCCTCACCGGGGAGCTGTTTTTT
>TRBD1|TRBV2|14|TRBJ1-4|many
CASSMTGVVEKLFF
TGTGCCAGCAGCATGACAGGGGTGGTTGAAAAACTGTTTTTT
>-|TRBV5-1|13|TRBJ2-3|many
CASSLEASDTQYF
TGCGCCAGCAGCTTGGAGGCGTCAGATACGCAGTATTTT
>-|TRBV30|13|TRBJ1-5|many
CAWTGGFGQPQHF
TGTGCCTGGACGGGGGGGTTCGGACAGCCCCAGCATTTT
>-|TRBV27|14|TRBJ2-7|many
CASSPEGVPYEQYF
TGTGCCAGCAGTCCCGAGGGGGTTCCGTACGAGCAGTACTTC
>-|TRBV6-2/TRBV6-3|13|TRBJ1-2|many
CASSYRGLYGYTF
TGTGCCAGCAGTTACCGGGGGCTCTATGGCTACACCTTC
>-|TRBV7-8|13|TRBJ1-3|few
CASSAGPGNTIYF
TGTGCCAGCAGTGCGGGGCCTGGAAACACCATATATTTT
>-|TRBV29-1|12|TRBJ1-1|-
CSVVGENTEAFF
TGCAGCGTTGTCGGGGAGAACACTGAAGCTTTCTTT
>TRBD2|TRBV29-1|14|TRBJ2-1|many
CSVSGGGRAREQFF
TGCAGCGTGTCGGGGGGCGGGAGGGCCCGTGAGCAGTTCTTC
>-|TRBV10-3|13|TRBJ2-5|few
CAISRLVQETQYF
TGTGCCATCAGCAGACTAGTTCAGGAGACCCAGTACTTC
>-|TRBV30|14|TRBJ1-6|many
CALMMSSYNSPLHF
TGTGCCTTGATGATGAGCTCCTATAATTCACCCCTCCACTTT
>-|TRBV7-9|14|TRBJ1-2|few
CASSLALGGNGYTF
TGTGCCAGCAGCTTAGCCCTCGGCGGCAATGGCTACACCTTC
>-|TRBV28|12|TRBJ1-4|many
CASSPRPEKLFF
TGTGCCAGCAGTCCCCGACCTGAAAAACTGTTTTTT
>TRBD1|TRBV12-3/TRBV12-4|15|TRBJ1-1|few
CASSFQTGRETEAFF
TGTGCCAGCAGTTTCCAGACAGGGCGAGAGACTGAAGCTTTCTTT
>-|TRBV12-3/TRBV12-4|13|TRBJ1-2|few
CASSLSSVYGYTF
TGTGCCAGCAGTTTATCGTCCGTGTATGGCTACACCTTC
>-|TRBV6-1|12|TRBJ2-3|few
CASSRRRDTQYF
TGTGCCAGCAGTCGCCGGAGGGATACGCAGTATTTT
>TRBD2|TRBV2|15|TRBJ2-1|few
CASKIVAGGYNEQFF
TGTGCCAGCAAAATAGTAGCGGGAGGTTACAATGAGCAGTTCTTC
>TRBD1|TRBV7-9|17|TRBJ1-1|-
CASSLVALQGAVGEAFF
TGTGCCAGCAGCTTGGTGGCGTTACAGGGGGCCGTCGGTGAAGCTTTCTTT
>TRBD2|TRBV9|16|TRBJ2-1|few
CASSVEALATRNEQFF
TGTGCCAGCAGCGTAGAAGCACTAGCGACGAGGAATGAGCAGTTCTTC
>-|TRBV7-7|11|TRBJ1-1|-
CAVFVNTEAFF
TGTGCCGTTTTTGTGAACACTGAAGCTTTCTTT
>TRBD1|TRBV2|14|TRBJ2-3|few
CASIRQGATDTQYF
TGTGCCAGCATTAGACAGGGGGCGACAGATACGCAGTATTTT
>-|TRBV5-5|13|TRBJ1-1|-
CASSPIWATEAFF
TGTGCCAGCAGCCCGATTTGGGCAACTGAAGCTTTCTTT
>-|TRBV19|13|TRBJ2-3|few
CASSGNYGVTQYF
TGTGCCAGTAGTGGAAACTATGGGGTTACGCAGTATTTT
>TRBD1|TRBV5-1|15|TRBJ2-1|many
CASGSRQGGINEQFF
TGCGCCAGCGGTAGTCGACAGGGGGGGATCAATGAGCAGTTCTTC
>TRBD2|TRBV6-2/TRBV6-3|13|TRBJ2-1|few
CASSRAGVVEQFF
TGTGCCAGCAGTCGAGCGGGAGTTGTTGAGCAGTTCTTC